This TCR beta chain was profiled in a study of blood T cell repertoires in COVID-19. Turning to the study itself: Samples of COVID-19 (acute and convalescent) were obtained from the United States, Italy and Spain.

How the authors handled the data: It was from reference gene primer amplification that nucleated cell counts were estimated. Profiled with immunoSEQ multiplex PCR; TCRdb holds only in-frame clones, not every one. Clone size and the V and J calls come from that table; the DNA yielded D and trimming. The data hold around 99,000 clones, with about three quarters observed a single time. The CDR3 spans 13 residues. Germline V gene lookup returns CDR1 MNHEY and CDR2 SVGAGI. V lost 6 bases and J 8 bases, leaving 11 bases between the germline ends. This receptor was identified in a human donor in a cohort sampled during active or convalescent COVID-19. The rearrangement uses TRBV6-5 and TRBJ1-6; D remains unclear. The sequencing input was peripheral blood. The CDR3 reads CASRAYSDSPLHF. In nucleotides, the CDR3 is TGTGCCAGCAGAGCCTACTCGGATTCACCCCTCCACTTT.